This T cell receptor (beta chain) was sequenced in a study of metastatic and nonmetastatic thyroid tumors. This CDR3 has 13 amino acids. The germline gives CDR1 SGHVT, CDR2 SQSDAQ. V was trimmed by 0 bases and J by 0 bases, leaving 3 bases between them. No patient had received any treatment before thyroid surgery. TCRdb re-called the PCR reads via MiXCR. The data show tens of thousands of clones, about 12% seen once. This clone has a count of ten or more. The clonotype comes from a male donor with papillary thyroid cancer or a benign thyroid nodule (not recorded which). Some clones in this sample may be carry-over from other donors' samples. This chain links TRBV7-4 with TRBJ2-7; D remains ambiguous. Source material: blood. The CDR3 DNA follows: TGTGCCAGCAGCTTAGCTAGCTCCTACGAGCAGTACTTC. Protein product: CASSLASSYEQYF.